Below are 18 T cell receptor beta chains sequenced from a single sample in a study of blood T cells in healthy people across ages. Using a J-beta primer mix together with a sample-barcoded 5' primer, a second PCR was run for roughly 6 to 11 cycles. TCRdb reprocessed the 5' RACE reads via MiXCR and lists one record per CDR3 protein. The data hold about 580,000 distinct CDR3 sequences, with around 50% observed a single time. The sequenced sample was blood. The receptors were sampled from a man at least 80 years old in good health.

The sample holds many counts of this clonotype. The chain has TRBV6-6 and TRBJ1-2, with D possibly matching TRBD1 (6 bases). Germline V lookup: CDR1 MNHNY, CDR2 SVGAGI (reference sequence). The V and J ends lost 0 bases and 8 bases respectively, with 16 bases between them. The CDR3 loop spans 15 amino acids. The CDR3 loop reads CASSYSTGSFMGYTF. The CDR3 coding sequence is TGTGCCAGCAGTTACTCGACAGGCAGCTTCATGGGCTACACCTTC.

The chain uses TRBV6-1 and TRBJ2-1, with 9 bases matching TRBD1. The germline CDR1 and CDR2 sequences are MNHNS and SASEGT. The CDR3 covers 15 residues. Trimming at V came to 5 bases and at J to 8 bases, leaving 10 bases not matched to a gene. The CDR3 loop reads CASSTLPGQGYEQFF. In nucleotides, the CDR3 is TGTGCCAGCAGTACTCTCCCGGGACAGGGCTATGAGCAGTTCTTC.

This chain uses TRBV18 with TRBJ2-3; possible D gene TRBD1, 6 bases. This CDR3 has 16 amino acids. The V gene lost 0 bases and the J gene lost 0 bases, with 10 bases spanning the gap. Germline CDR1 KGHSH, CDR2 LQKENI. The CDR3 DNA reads TGTGCCAGCTCACCACCAGGACAGAAAAGCACAGATACGCAGTATTTT. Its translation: CASSPPGQKSTDTQYF.

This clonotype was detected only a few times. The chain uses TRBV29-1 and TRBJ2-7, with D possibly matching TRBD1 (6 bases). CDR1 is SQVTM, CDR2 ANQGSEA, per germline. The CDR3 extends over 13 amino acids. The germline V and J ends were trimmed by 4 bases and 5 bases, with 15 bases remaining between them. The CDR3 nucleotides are TGCAGCGTTGGGCGGCGTGGGGGCGACGAGCAGTACTTC. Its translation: CSVGRRGGDEQYF.

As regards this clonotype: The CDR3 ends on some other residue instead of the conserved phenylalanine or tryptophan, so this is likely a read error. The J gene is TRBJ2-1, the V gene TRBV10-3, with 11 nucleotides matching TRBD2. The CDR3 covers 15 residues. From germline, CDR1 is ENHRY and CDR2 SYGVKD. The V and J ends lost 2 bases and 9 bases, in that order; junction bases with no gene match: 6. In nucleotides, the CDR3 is TGTGCCATCAGTGAGCCACTAGCGGGAGCGGGTGAGCAGTTCTTG. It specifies CAISEPLAGAGEQFL.

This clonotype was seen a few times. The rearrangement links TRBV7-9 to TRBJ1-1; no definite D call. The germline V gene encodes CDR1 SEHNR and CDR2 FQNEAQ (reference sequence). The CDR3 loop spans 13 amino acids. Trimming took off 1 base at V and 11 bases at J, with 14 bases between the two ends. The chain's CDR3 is CASSLVRSYGAFF. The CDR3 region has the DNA TGTGCCAGCAGCTTAGTTCGTAGTTATGGGGCTTTCTTT.

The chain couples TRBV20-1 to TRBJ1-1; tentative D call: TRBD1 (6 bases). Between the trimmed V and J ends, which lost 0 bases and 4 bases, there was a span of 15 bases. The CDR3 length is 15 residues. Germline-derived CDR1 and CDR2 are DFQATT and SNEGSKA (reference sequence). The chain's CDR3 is CSARDGGGRGTEAFF. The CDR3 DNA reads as TGCAGTGCTAGAGATGGGGGGGGGCGCGGCACTGAAGCTTTCTTT.

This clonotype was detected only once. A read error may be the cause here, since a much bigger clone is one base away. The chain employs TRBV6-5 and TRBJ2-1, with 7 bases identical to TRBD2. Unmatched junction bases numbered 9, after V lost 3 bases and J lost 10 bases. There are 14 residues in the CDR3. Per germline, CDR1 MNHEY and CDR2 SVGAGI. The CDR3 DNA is TGTGCCAGCAGTTATGCGGGAGAGGAATACGAGCAGTTCTTC. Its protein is CASSYAGEEYEQFF.

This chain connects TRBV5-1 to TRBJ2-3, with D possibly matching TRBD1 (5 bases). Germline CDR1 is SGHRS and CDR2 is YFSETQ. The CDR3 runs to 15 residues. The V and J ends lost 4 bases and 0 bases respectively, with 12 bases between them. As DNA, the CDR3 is TGCGCCAGCAGCGTGGACACCCGGAGCACAGATACGCAGTATTTT. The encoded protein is CASSVDTRSTDTQYF.

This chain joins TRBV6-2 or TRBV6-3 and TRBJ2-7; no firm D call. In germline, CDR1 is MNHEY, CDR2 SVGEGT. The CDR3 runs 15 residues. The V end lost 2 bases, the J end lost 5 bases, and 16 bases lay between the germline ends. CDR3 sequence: CASSYPRAQENEQYF. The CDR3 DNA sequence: TGTGCCAGCAGTTACCCTCGGGCCCAAGAGAACGAGCAGTACTTC.

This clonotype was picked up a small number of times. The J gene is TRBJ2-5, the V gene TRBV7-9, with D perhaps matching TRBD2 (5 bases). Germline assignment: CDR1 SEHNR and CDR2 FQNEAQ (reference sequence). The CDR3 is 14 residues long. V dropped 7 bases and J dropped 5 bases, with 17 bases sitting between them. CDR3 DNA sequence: TGTGCCAGCAATTGGGCACGGGATAAGGAGACCCAGTACTTC. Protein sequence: CASNWARDKETQYF. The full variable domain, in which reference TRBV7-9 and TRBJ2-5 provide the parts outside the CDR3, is DTGVSQNPRHKITKRGQNVTFRCDPISEHNRLYWYRQTLGQGPEFLTYFQNEAQLEKSRLLSDRFSAERPKGSFSTLEIQRTEQGDSAMYLCASNWARDKETQYFGPGTRLLVL.

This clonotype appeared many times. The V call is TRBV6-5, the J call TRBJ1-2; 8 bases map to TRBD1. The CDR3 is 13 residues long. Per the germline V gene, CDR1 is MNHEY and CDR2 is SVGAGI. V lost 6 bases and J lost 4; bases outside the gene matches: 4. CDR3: CASSQGARYGYTF. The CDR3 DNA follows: TGTGCCAGCAGCCAGGGGGCTCGCTATGGCTACACCTTC.

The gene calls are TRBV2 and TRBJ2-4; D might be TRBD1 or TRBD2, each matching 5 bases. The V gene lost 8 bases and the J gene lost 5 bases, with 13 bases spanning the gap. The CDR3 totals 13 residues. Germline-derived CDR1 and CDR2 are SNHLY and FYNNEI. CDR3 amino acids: CASRRAGQNIQYF. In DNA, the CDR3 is TGTGCCAGCCGCAGGGCGGGCCAAAACATTCAGTACTTC.

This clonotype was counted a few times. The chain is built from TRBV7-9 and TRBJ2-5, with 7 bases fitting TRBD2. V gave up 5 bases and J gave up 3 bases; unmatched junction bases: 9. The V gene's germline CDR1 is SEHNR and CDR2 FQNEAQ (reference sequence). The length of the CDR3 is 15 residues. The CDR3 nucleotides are TGTGCCAGCAGCACCCTTTGGGGGGGAGAAGAGACCCAGTACTTC. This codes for CASSTLWGGEETQYF. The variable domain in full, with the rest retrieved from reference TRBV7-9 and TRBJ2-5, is DTGVSQNPRHKITKRGQNVTFRCDPISEHNRLYWYRQTLGQGPEFLTYFQNEAQLEKSRLLSDRFSAERPKGSFSTLEIQRTEQGDSAMYLCASSTLWGGEETQYFGPGTRLLVL.

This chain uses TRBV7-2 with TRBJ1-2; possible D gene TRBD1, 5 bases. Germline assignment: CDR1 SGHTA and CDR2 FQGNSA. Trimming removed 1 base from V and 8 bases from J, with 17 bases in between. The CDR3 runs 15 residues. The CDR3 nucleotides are TGTGCCAGCAGCTTAGATGCTGGGGCAGGGCGCGGCTACACCTTC. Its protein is CASSLDAGAGRGYTF.

The DNA of the CDR3 is TGTGCCAGCAGCTACAGGGGGCGAAGAGAAGCTTTCTTT. It translates to CASSYRGRREAFF. The chain carries TRBV7-6 and TRBJ1-1; 9 bases are shared with TRBD1. J lost 8 bases, V lost 4 bases, and 5 bases had no gene match. CDR1 is SGHVS, CDR2 FNYEAQ, per germline. The CDR3 covers 13 residues.

CDR3 residues: CASSQITGTGLGTDTQYF. In DNA, the CDR3 is TGCGCCAGCAGCCAGATTACCGGGACAGGGCTTGGCACAGATACGCAGTATTTT. The chain combines TRBV4-1 with TRBJ2-3, with 9 bases fitting TRBD1. Germline V CDR1 and CDR2: MGHRA, YSYEKL. With 3 bases clipped from V and 1 base from J, the junction kept 11 bases outside the gene matches. This CDR3 has 18 amino acids.

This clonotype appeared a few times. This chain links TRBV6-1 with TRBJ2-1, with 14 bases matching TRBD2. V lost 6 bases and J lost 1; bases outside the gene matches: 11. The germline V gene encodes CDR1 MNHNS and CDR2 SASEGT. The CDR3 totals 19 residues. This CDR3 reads CASRKLRGTSGSSYNEQFF. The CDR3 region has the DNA TGTGCCAGCAGGAAATTGCGTGGGACTAGCGGGAGTTCCTACAATGAGCAGTTCTTC.